This is a list of T cell receptor beta chains from one sample in a study of T cell repertoires in cytomegalovirus infection. Which antigens these TCRs recognize remains unknown. Each CDR3 protein is one row after TCRdb ran MiXCR on the reads. The sample includes 40,000 to 50,000 distinct CDR3 sequences, roughly 22% of them seen just once. Sample: PBMCs, sequenced either directly or after in vitro stimulation (not recorded which). These receptors were taken from a human donor in good health (CMV status not recorded). Some clones in this sample may be carry-over from other donors' samples. The CDR3 runs from the conserved cysteine through the conserved F or W. The D gene is left open where the match is weak. Expanded clones get a size class; other rows say once, few or many, or leave the size out.

D: TRBD1; J: TRBJ2-7; size: many; V: TRBV6-2/TRBV6-3; CDR3: CASSPRQGTYEQYF; DNA: TGTGCCAGCAGTCCCCGACAGGGAACCTACGAGCAGTACTTC
D: NA; J: TRBJ2-1; size: NA; V: TRBV2; CDR3: CASSRAYTETEQFF; DNA: TGTGCCAGCAGTCGGGCATACACCGAAACTGAGCAGTTCTTC
D: TRBD2; J: TRBJ2-1; size: NA; V: TRBV30; CDR3: CAWTPWGSGNPGEQFF; DNA: TGTGCCTGGACCCCTTGGGGTAGCGGGAACCCTGGCGAGCAGTTCTTC
D: NA; J: TRBJ1-4; size: NA; V: TRBV30; CDR3: CAWSLQPRGDEKLFF; DNA: TGTGCCTGGAGTTTACAGCCTCGGGGTGATGAAAAACTGTTTTTT
D: NA; J: TRBJ2-7; size: many; V: TRBV7-2; CDR3: CASSLVQNYEQYF; DNA: TGTGCCAGCAGCTTAGTACAGAACTACGAGCAGTACTTC
D: NA; J: TRBJ2-7; size: many; V: TRBV12-3/TRBV12-4; CDR3: CASRPAGSPDEQYF; DNA: TGTGCCAGCAGACCAGCCGGGAGTCCAGACGAGCAGTACTTC
D: NA; J: TRBJ1-1; size: many; V: TRBV7-2; CDR3: CASSPSDRVKAFF; DNA: TGTGCCAGCAGCCCCTCCGACCGAGTGAAAGCTTTCTTT
D: TRBD1; J: TRBJ2-7; size: NA; V: TRBV19; CDR3: CASSTRQGESYEQYF; DNA: TGTGCCAGTAGTACAAGACAGGGGGAGTCCTACGAGCAGTACTTC
D: NA; J: TRBJ2-1; size: NA; V: TRBV24-1; CDR3: CATSDLERPEGNEQFF; DNA: TGTGCCACCAGTGATTTGGAGCGGCCCGAGGGGAATGAGCAGTTCTTC
D: NA; J: TRBJ2-5; size: many; V: TRBV7-2; CDR3: CASSLAGPSETQYF; DNA: TGTGCCAGCAGCTTAGCGGGACCCTCAGAGACCCAGTACTTC
D: NA; J: TRBJ1-2; size: many; V: TRBV28; CDR3: CASSFQPIGYTF; DNA: TGTGCCAGCAGTTTTCAGCCCATAGGCTACACCTTC
D: NA; J: TRBJ1-1; size: NA; V: TRBV12-5; CDR3: CASGLLPLTGEAFF; DNA: TGTGCTAGTGGTTTGCTCCCTTTGACAGGTGAAGCTTTCTTT
D: NA; J: TRBJ2-1; size: NA; V: TRBV7-2; CDR3: CASSSRINEQFF; DNA: TGTGCCAGCAGCTCAAGGATTAATGAGCAGTTCTTC
D: NA; J: TRBJ2-1; size: NA; V: TRBV5-4; CDR3: CASSPRLSSNEQFF; DNA: TGTGCCAGCAGCCCCCGATTGTCGTCCAATGAGCAGTTCTTC
D: NA; J: TRBJ1-1; size: NA; V: TRBV12-3/TRBV12-4; CDR3: CASSPRSGGNTEAFF; DNA: TGTGCCAGCAGTCCGCGGTCGGGGGGGAACACTGAAGCTTTCTTT
D: NA; J: TRBJ1-5; size: few; V: TRBV27; CDR3: CASSFDTSNQPQHF; DNA: TGTGCCAGCAGTTTCGACACAAGCAATCAGCCCCAGCATTTT
D: TRBD2; J: TRBJ2-3; size: NA; V: TRBV30; CDR3: CALKKAGSTDTQYF; DNA: TGTGCCTTGAAGAAAGCGGGAAGCACAGATACGCAGTATTTT
D: NA; J: TRBJ2-5; size: NA; V: TRBV14; CDR3: CASSQRAGQETQYF; DNA: TGTGCCAGCAGCCAGAGGGCAGGACAAGAGACCCAGTACTTC
D: NA; J: TRBJ2-3; size: few; V: TRBV5-1; CDR3: CASSLMTENTDTQYF; DNA: TGCGCCAGCAGCTTAATGACAGAAAACACAGATACGCAGTATTTT
D: TRBD1; J: TRBJ1-1; size: many; V: TRBV19; CDR3: CASSIPGTGAEAFF; DNA: TGTGCCAGTAGTATACCCGGGACAGGGGCTGAAGCTTTCTTT
D: NA; J: TRBJ2-3; size: few; V: TRBV2; CDR3: CASSDIPSSSTDTQYF; DNA: TGTGCCAGCAGTGATATTCCTAGCAGCAGCACAGATACGCAGTATTTT
D: NA; J: TRBJ2-7; size: NA; V: TRBV27; CDR3: CASSLYGSDEQYF; DNA: TGTGCCAGCAGTCTCTACGGGAGCGACGAGCAGTACTTC
D: NA; J: TRBJ1-5; size: many; V: TRBV7-2; CDR3: CASSLGVNQPQHF; DNA: TGTGCCAGCAGCTTAGGGGTGAATCAGCCCCAGCATTTT
D: TRBD2; J: TRBJ2-7; size: few; V: TRBV12-3/TRBV12-4; CDR3: CASRSGLAALGEQYF; DNA: TGTGCCAGCAGGTCGGGACTAGCGGCCCTCGGCGAGCAGTACTTC
D: NA; J: TRBJ2-2; size: few; V: TRBV19; CDR3: CASSTGLPNTGELFF; DNA: TGTGCCAGTAGCACGGGACTCCCGAACACCGGGGAGCTGTTTTTT
D: NA; J: TRBJ2-7; size: few; V: TRBV10-3; CDR3: CAISEQQLNYEQYF; DNA: TGTGCCATCAGTGAGCAACAGCTTAACTACGAGCAGTACTTC
D: NA; J: TRBJ2-1; size: NA; V: TRBV12-3/TRBV12-4; CDR3: CASSPDFLSYNEQFF; DNA: TGTGCCAGCAGCCCTGACTTTCTATCCTACAATGAGCAGTTCTTC
D: TRBD2; J: TRBJ2-3; size: few; V: TRBV4-3; CDR3: CASSQGPAGVADTQYF; DNA: TGCGCCAGCAGCCAAGGTCCAGCGGGAGTTGCAGATACGCAGTATTTT
D: TRBD2; J: TRBJ2-1; size: NA; V: TRBV7-6; CDR3: CASSQEASGRDEQFF; DNA: TGTGCCAGCAGCCAGGAGGCTAGCGGTAGGGATGAGCAGTTCTTC
D: NA; J: TRBJ2-1; size: NA; V: TRBV4-2; CDR3: CASSQEPNDSYNEQFF; DNA: TGTGCCAGCAGCCAAGAACCGAATGACTCCTACAATGAGCAGTTCTTC
D: NA; J: TRBJ2-7; size: once; V: TRBV7-2; CDR3: CASSFKPSLGEQYF; DNA: TGTGCCAGCAGCTTTAAGCCTAGCCTGGGCGAGCAGTACTTC
D: TRBD2; J: TRBJ2-3; size: many; V: TRBV7-2; CDR3: CASLSGGASTDTQYF; DNA: TGTGCCAGCTTGTCGGGAGGAGCGAGCACAGATACGCAGTATTTT
D: TRBD2; J: TRBJ2-3; size: NA; V: TRBV6-2/TRBV6-3; CDR3: CASSPFIFLDQRGSTDTQYF; DNA: TGTGCCAGCAGCCCCTTTATCTTCTTGGACCAGCGGGGTAGCACAGATACGCAGTATTTT
D: TRBD2; J: TRBJ2-1; size: many; V: TRBV7-2; CDR3: CASSLGLASYNEQFF; DNA: TGTGCCAGCAGCTTAGGACTAGCCTCCTACAATGAGCAGTTCTTC
D: NA; J: TRBJ2-7; size: few; V: TRBV11-2; CDR3: CASSPIGQGWGEQYF; DNA: TGTGCCAGCAGCCCGATAGGGCAGGGGTGGGGCGAGCAGTACTTC
D: NA; J: TRBJ1-3; size: many; V: TRBV7-2; CDR3: CASSLRGGLYSGNTIYF; DNA: TGTGCCAGCAGCTTACGTGGGGGACTATACTCTGGAAACACCATATATTTT
D: TRBD2; J: TRBJ2-3; size: few; V: TRBV20-1; CDR3: CSASVPPGLAGADTQYF; DNA: TGCAGTGCTAGTGTACCTCCGGGACTAGCGGGAGCGGATACGCAGTATTTT
D: NA; J: TRBJ2-7; size: medium-sized; V: TRBV7-6; CDR3: CASSLEAGYYEQYF; DNA: TGTGCCAGCAGCTTAGAGGCCGGATACTACGAGCAGTACTTC
D: NA; J: TRBJ1-2; size: NA; V: TRBV20-1; CDR3: CSARTYFGYGYTF; DNA: TGCAGTGCTAGGACGTATTTTGGCTATGGCTACACCTTC
D: TRBD2; J: TRBJ2-5; size: few; V: TRBV4-2; CDR3: CASSQDPSGGAETQYF; DNA: TGTGCCAGCAGCCAAGATCCTAGCGGGGGGGCAGAGACCCAGTACTTC
D: NA; J: TRBJ2-2; size: NA; V: TRBV7-2; CDR3: CASSLGLATGELFF; DNA: TGTGCCAGCAGCTTAGGGCTAGCAACCGGGGAGCTGTTTTTT
D: NA; J: TRBJ1-1; size: NA; V: TRBV27; CDR3: CASSLISGEAFF; DNA: TGTGCCAGCAGTTTAATAAGTGGTGAAGCTTTCTTT
D: NA; J: TRBJ2-1; size: many; V: TRBV7-2; CDR3: CASSSLTTSQGGDEQFF; DNA: TGTGCCAGCAGCTCCCTCACGACTAGCCAGGGGGGGGATGAGCAGTTCTTC
D: NA; J: TRBJ2-2; size: NA; V: TRBV7-2; CDR3: CASSLARGNPGELFF; DNA: TGTGCCAGCAGCTTAGCTCGGGGAAACCCCGGGGAGCTGTTTTTT
D: NA; J: TRBJ2-7; size: NA; V: TRBV29-1; CDR3: CSATGTGSYEQYF; DNA: TGCAGCGCTACAGGGACGGGGTCCTACGAGCAGTACTTC
D: NA; J: TRBJ2-3; size: NA; V: TRBV20-1; CDR3: CSANPGTGGALGSTDTQYF; DNA: TGCAGTGCTAACCCCGGGACTGGAGGGGCCTTGGGTAGCACAGATACGCAGTATTTT
D: TRBD1; J: TRBJ1-2; size: few; V: TRBV6-5; CDR3: CASSYSGAGGAWRGYTF; DNA: TGTGCCAGCAGTTACTCCGGGGCAGGGGGCGCTTGGAGGGGCTACACCTTC
D: NA; J: TRBJ2-3; size: few; V: TRBV9; CDR3: CASSGIVGTDTQYF; DNA: TGTGCCAGCAGCGGCATTGTGGGGACAGATACGCAGTATTTT
D: NA; J: TRBJ1-4; size: many; V: TRBV11-2; CDR3: CASSPTGISNEKLFF; DNA: TGTGCCAGCAGCCCTACAGGGATCTCTAATGAAAAACTGTTTTTT
D: NA; J: TRBJ1-1; size: few; V: TRBV2; CDR3: CASTRDTEAFF; DNA: TGTGCCAGCACACGGGACACTGAAGCTTTCTTT
D: TRBD1; J: TRBJ2-3; size: many; V: TRBV29-1; CDR3: CSVVGQQGTDTQYF; DNA: TGCAGCGTTGTGGGTCAACAGGGGACAGATACGCAGTATTTT
D: NA; J: TRBJ1-1; size: many; V: TRBV10-2; CDR3: CASSPNPGVTEAFF; DNA: TGCGCCAGCAGCCCGAACCCGGGGGTTACTGAAGCTTTCTTT
D: NA; J: TRBJ2-7; size: NA; V: TRBV10-3; CDR3: CAISETRYEQYF; DNA: TGTGCCATCAGTGAGACCCGTTACGAGCAGTACTTC
D: NA; J: TRBJ1-4; size: NA; V: TRBV12-3/TRBV12-4; CDR3: CASSLVGSEKLFF; DNA: TGTGCCAGCAGTTTGGTAGGGTCCGAAAAACTGTTTTTT
D: NA; J: TRBJ2-3; size: few; V: TRBV5-4; CDR3: CASSPVGQVSADTQYF; DNA: TGTGCCAGCAGCCCGGTTGGGCAGGTTTCTGCAGATACGCAGTATTTT
D: NA; J: TRBJ2-3; size: NA; V: TRBV7-2; CDR3: CASSLAGVPADTQYF; DNA: TGTGCCAGCAGCTTGGCTGGGGTACCCGCAGATACGCAGTATTTT
D: NA; J: TRBJ1-5; size: NA; V: TRBV12-3/TRBV12-4; CDR3: CASSFRVLQPQHF; DNA: TGTGCCAGCAGTTTCAGGGTCCTCCAGCCCCAGCATTTT
D: NA; J: TRBJ1-6; size: NA; V: TRBV5-6; CDR3: CASSFGERVSYNSPLHF; DNA: TGTGCCAGCAGCTTTGGCGAGCGGGTCTCCTATAATTCACCCCTCCACTTT
D: TRBD1; J: TRBJ2-2; size: many; V: TRBV29-1; CDR3: CSATGGQGGTGELFF; DNA: TGCAGCGCTACAGGGGGCCAAGGTGGCACCGGGGAGCTGTTTTTT